This T cell receptor (beta chain) appears in the sequencing data of a study of blood T cell repertoires in COVID-19. Study at large: Whether acute or convalescent, the COVID-19 samples came from the United States, Italy and Spain. Sample material is recorded as cDNA or gDNA derived from T cells, B-cell-depleted T cells, or PBMCs.

In the original workflow: Estimates of nucleated cell counts were drawn from the amplification of reference gene primers. The repertoire was sequenced with immunoSEQ multiplex PCR; TCRdb's copy has only in-frame clones and lacks some. Clone size and the V and J calls come from that table; the DNA yielded D and trimming. The repertoire holds around 23,000 clones, with 86% as singletons. The V gene lost 0 bases and the J gene lost 3 bases, with 17 bases spanning the gap. CDR3 length equals 17 residues. Germline-derived CDR1 and CDR2 are MGHRA and YSYEKL. The chain has TRBV4-1 and TRBJ1-2; D is possibly TRBD1 (6 bases). The source is a human donor with acute or convalescent COVID-19. The donor label of this sample is uncertain. Source material: peripheral blood. The DNA for the CDR3 is TGCGCCAGCAGCCAAGATTGGTGGGCAGGGGATGACTATGGCTACACCTTC. Translating it yields CASSQDWWAGDDYGYTF.